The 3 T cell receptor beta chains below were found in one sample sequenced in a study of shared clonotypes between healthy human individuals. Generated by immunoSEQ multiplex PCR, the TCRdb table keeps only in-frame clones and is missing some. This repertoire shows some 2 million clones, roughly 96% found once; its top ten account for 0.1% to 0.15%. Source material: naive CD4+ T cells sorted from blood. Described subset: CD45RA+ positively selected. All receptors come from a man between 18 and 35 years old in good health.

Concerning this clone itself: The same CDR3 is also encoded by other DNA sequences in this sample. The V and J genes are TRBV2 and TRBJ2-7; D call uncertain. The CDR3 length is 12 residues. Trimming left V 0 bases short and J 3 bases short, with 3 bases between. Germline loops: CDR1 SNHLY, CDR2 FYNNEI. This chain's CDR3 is CASSEAGYEQYF. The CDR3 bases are TGTGCCAGCAGTGAAGCGGGCTACGAGCAGTACTTC.

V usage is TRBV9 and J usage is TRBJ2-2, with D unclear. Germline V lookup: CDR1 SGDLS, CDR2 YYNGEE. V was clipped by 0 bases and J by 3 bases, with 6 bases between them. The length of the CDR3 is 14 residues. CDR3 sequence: CASSVERHTGELFF. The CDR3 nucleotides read TGTGCCAGCAGCGTAGAACGTCACACCGGGGAGCTGTTTTTT.

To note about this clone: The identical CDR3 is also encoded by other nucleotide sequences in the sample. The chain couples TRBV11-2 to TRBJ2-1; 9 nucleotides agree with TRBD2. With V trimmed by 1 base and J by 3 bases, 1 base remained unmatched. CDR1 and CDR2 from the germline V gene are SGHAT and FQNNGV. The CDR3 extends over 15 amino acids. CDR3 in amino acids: CASSLALAGYNEQFF. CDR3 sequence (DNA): TGTGCCAGCAGCTTAGCACTAGCGGGCTACAATGAGCAGTTCTTC.